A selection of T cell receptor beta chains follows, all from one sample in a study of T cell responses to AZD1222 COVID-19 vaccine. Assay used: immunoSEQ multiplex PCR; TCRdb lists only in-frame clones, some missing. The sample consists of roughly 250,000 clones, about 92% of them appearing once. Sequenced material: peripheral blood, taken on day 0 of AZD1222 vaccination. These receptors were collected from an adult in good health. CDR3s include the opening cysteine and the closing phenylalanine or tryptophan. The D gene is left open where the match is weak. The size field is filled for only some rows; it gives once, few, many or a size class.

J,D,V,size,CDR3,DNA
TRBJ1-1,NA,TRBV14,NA,CASSQRPRGTEAFF,TGTGCCAGCAGCCAAAGACCCAGGGGAACTGAAGCTTTCTTT
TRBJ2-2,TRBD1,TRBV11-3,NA,CASSPRTGGTGELFF,TGTGCCAGCAGCCCCCGGACAGGGGGAACCGGGGAGCTGTTTTTT
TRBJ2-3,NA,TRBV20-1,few,CSATLANTQYF,TGCAGTGCCACTTTAGCGAATACGCAGTATTTT
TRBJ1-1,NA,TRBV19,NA,CASSPRRGNTEAFF,TGTGCCAGTAGTCCCCGCAGGGGGAACACTGAAGCTTTCTTT
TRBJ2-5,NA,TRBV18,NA,CASSPPISGRGETQYF,TGTGCCAGCTCACCACCTATATCGGGCAGGGGAGAGACCCAGTACTTC
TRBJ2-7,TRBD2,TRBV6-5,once,CASRRGGSEQYF,TGTGCCAGCAGACGGGGGGGAAGCGAGCAGTACTTC
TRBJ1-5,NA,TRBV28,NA,CASSPRRGGNQPQHF,TGTGCCAGCAGTCCCCGGAGGGGGGGCAATCAGCCCCAGCATTTT
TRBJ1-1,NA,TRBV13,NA,CASSFPSANTEAFF,TGTGCCAGCAGTTTTCCCTCGGCGAACACTGAAGCTTTCTTT
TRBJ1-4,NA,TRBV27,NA,CASSPLIGEKLFF,TGTGCCAGCAGTCCGTTAATCGGTGAAAAACTGTTTTTT
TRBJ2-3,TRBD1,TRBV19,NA,CASSDRGTDTQYF,TGTGCCAGTTCTGACAGGGGCACAGATACGCAGTATTTT
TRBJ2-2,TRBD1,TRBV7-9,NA,CASSRDSRGTGELFF,TGTGCCAGCAGCCGGGACAGCCGAGGGACCGGGGAGCTGTTTTTT
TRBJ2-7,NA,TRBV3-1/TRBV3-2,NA,CASSQDRGVGEQYF,TGTGCCAGCAGCCAAGATAGGGGAGTAGGCGAGCAGTACTTC
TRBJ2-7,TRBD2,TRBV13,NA,CASSPTSVSSYEQYF,TGTGCCAGCAGCCCGACTAGCGTGAGCTCCTACGAGCAGTACTTC
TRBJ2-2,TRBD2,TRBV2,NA,CASSERGSGKGSGELFF,TGTGCCAGCAGTGAACGGGGTAGCGGGAAAGGGAGCGGGGAGCTGTTTTTT
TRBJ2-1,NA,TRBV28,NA,CASTGKSSYNEQFF,TGTGCCAGCACCGGAAAGAGCTCCTACAATGAGCAGTTCTTC
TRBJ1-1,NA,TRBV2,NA,CASSEQENTEAFF,TGTGCCAGCAGTGAGCAAGAGAACACTGAAGCTTTCTTT
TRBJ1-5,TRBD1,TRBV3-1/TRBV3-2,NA,CASSQYRGGNQPQHF,TGTGCCAGCAGCCAATACAGGGGTGGCAATCAGCCCCAGCATTTT
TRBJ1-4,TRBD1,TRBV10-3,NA,CAIRAGTGATNEKLFF,TGTGCCATCAGAGCCGGGACAGGAGCGACTAATGAAAAACTGTTTTTT
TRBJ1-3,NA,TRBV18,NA,CASSPGQLTGNTIYF,TGTGCCAGCTCACCAGGGCAGCTTACTGGAAACACCATATATTTT
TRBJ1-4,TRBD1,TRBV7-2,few,CASSLDGTARRMFF,TGTGCCAGCAGCTTAGATGGGACAGCCCGCCGAATGTTTTTT
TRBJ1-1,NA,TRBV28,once,CAALKNTEAFF,TGTGCCGCACTAAAAAACACTGAAGCTTTCTTT
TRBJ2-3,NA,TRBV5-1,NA,CASSPLRGPSTDTQYF,TGCGCCAGCAGCCCACTCAGGGGCCCAAGCACAGATACGCAGTATTTT
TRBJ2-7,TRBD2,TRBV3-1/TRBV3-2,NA,CASSQYLAGGFEQYF,TGTGCCAGCAGCCAATACCTAGCGGGAGGTTTCGAGCAGTACTTC
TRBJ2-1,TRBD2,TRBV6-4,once,CASSMLAGTSYNEQFF,TGTGCCAGCAGTATGCTAGCGGGGACCTCCTACAATGAGCAGTTCTTC
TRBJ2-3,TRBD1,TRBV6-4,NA,CASSDGTGGTDTQYF,TGTGCCAGCAGTGACGGGACAGGGGGCACAGATACGCAGTATTTT
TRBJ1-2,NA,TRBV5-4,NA,CASSLWTTVGGYTF,TGTGCCAGCAGCTTATGGACAACTGTTGGTGGCTACACCTTC
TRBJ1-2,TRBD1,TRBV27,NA,CASSFSRGLFYGYTF,TGTGCCAGCAGTTTTAGTAGGGGGCTCTTTTATGGCTACACCTTC
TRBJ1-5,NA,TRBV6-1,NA,CASSENSYSNQPQHF,TGTGCCAGCAGTGAAAACAGTTATAGCAATCAGCCCCAGCATTTT
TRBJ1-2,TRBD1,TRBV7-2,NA,CASSLRLGQGFGYTF,TGTGCCAGCAGCTTACGACTGGGACAGGGCTTTGGCTACACCTTC
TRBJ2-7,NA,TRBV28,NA,CASTIDPGNSYEQYF,TGTGCCAGCACCATCGACCCGGGAAATTCCTACGAGCAGTACTTC
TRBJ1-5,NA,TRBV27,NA,CASSLGGQAAQHF,TGTGCCAGCAGTCTCGGTGGCCAGGCGGCCCAGCATTTT
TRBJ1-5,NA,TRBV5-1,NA,CASSFGTGRDQPQHF,TGCGCCAGCAGCTTCGGAACGGGTCGGGATCAGCCCCAGCATTTT
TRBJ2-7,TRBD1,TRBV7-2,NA,CASIKSRDSSYEQYF,TGTGCCAGCATCAAATCCCGGGACAGCTCCTACGAGCAGTACTTC
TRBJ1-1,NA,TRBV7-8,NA,CASSPGMESEAFF,TGTGCCAGCAGCCCGGGGATGGAGAGTGAAGCTTTCTTT
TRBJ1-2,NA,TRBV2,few,CASSVSGLGGYTF,TGTGCCAGCAGTGTATCAGGGCTAGGTGGCTACACCTTC
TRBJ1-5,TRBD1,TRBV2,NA,CASSVRTGGFFSNQPQHF,TGTGCCAGCAGTGTGAGGACAGGGGGCTTTTTTAGCAATCAGCCCCAGCATTTT
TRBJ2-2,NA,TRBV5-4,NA,CASSLRGRPAGELFF,TGTGCCAGCAGCTTGAGAGGGAGGCCCGCCGGGGAGCTGTTTTTT
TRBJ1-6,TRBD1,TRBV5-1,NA,CASSLGQGRDSPLHF,TGCGCCAGCAGCTTGGGACAGGGGAGAGATTCACCCCTCCACTTT
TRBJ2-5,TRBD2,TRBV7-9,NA,CASSRGLLETQYF,TGTGCCAGCAGCAGGGGACTACTAGAGACCCAGTACTTC
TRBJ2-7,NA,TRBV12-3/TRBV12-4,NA,CASSQQLAAEQYF,TGTGCCAGCAGCCAGCAGCTCGCCGCCGAGCAGTACTTC
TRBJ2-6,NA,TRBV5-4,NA,CASSLDGGSGANVLTF,TGTGCCAGCAGCTTAGACGGCGGCTCTGGGGCCAACGTCCTGACTTTC
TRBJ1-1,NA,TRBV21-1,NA,CASSKEETGAEAFF,TGTGCCAGCAGCAAAGAGGAGACAGGGGCTGAAGCTTTCTTT
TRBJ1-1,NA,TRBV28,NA,CASSLPYTEAFF,TGTGCCAGCAGTTTACCTTACACTGAAGCTTTCTTT
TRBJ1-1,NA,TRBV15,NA,CATSREDSITEAFF,TGTGCCACCAGCAGAGAGGATTCAATCACTGAAGCTTTCTTT
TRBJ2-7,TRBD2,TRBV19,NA,CASTAAGGSYEQYF,TGTGCCAGTACCGCAGCGGGGGGCTCCTACGAGCAGTACTTC
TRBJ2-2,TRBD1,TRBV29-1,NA,CSVDVWGTGLNTGELFF,TGCAGCGTTGACGTTTGGGGGACAGGGCTTAACACCGGGGAGCTGTTTTTT
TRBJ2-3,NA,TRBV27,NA,CASSLLERTDTQYF,TGTGCCAGCAGTCTCCTGGAACGCACAGATACGCAGTATTTT
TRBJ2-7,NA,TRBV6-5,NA,CASTLREGSDEQYF,TGTGCCAGCACTTTACGTGAGGGTTCCGACGAGCAGTACTTC
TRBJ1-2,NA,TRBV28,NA,CASAARGGGHNYGYTF,TGTGCCAGCGCGGCCCGCGGCGGGGGCCATAACTATGGCTACACCTTC
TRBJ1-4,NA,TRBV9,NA,CASSVEQGGGEKLFF,TGTGCCAGCAGCGTAGAACAGGGAGGGGGTGAAAAACTGTTTTTT
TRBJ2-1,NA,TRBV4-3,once,CASSQELAVGNNEQFF,TGCGCCAGCAGCCAAGAATTGGCGGTCGGGAACAATGAGCAGTTCTTC